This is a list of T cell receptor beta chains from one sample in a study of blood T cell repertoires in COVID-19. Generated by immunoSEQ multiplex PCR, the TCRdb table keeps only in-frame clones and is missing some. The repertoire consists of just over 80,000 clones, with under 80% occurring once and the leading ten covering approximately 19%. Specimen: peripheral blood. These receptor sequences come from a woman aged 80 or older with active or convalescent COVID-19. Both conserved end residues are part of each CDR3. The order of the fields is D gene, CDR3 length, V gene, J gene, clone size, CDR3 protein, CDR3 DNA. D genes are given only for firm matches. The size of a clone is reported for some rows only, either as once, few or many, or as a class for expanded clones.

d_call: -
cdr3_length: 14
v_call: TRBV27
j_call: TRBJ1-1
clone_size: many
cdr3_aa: CASSLIPTETEAFF
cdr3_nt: TGTGCCAGCAGTTTAATTCCCACTGAGACTGAAGCTTTCTTT

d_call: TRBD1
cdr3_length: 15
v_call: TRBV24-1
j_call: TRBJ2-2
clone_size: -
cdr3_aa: CATSDNRGDTGELFF
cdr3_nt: TGTGCCACCAGTGACAACAGGGGTGACACCGGGGAGCTGTTTTTT

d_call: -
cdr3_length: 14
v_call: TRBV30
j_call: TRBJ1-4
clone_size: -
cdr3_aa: CAWNHYPLNEKLFF
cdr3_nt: TGTGCCTGGAACCACTACCCCCTGAATGAAAAACTGTTTTTT

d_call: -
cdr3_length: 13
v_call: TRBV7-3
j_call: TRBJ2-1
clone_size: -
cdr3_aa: CASSSLPGNEQFF
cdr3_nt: TGTGCCAGCAGCTCACTACCCGGAAATGAGCAGTTCTTC

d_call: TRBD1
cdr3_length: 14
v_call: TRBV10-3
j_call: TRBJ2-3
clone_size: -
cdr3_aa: CAISGDRGTDTQYF
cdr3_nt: TGTGCCATCAGTGGGGACAGAGGCACAGATACGCAGTATTTT

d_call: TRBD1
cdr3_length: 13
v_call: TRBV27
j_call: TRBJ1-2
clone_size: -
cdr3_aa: CASREDRVRGYTF
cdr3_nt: TGTGCCAGCAGGGAGGACAGGGTTAGAGGCTACACCTTC

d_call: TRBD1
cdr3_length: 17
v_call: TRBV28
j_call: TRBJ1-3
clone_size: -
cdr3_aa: CASSSRDSLYSGNTIYF
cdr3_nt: TGTGCCAGCAGTTCCCGGGACAGCCTGTACTCTGGAAACACCATATATTTT

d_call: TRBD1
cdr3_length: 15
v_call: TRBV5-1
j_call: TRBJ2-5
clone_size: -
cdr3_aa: CASSSWTGGGETQYF
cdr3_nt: TGCGCCAGCAGCTCCTGGACAGGGGGCGGGGAGACCCAGTACTTC

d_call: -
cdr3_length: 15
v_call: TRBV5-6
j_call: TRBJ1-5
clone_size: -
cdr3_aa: CASSTQGIGNQPQHF
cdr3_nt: TGTGCCAGCAGCACACAGGGTATCGGCAATCAGCCCCAGCATTTT

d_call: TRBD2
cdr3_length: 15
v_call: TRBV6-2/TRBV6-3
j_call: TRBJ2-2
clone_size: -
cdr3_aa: CASSWDYRNTGELFF
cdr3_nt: TGTGCCAGCAGTTGGGACTACAGGAACACCGGGGAGCTGTTTTTT

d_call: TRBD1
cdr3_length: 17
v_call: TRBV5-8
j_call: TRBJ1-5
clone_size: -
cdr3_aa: CASSLRSSRGLSQPQHF
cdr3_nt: TGTGCCAGCAGCTTGCGGTCCTCCAGGGGGCTGAGTCAGCCCCAGCATTTT

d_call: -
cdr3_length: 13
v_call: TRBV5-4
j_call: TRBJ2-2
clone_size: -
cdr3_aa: CASSLGQTGELFF
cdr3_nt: TGTGCCAGCAGCTTGGGACAGACCGGGGAGCTGTTTTTT

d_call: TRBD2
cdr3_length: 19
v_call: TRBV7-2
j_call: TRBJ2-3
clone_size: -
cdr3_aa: CASSSSSLGGGRATDTQYF
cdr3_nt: TGTGCCAGCAGCTCGTCAAGTCTCGGGGGGGGCCGGGCCACAGATACGCAGTATTTT

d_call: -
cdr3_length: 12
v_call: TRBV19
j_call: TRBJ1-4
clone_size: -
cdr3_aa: CASSEGGEKLFF
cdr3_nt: TGTGCCAGTAGTGAGGGTGGCGAAAAACTGTTTTTT

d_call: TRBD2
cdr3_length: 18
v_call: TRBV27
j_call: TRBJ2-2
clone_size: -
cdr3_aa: CASSLGLAGGSNTGELFF
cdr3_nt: TGTGCCAGCAGTTTGGGACTAGCGGGGGGTTCGAACACCGGGGAGCTGTTTTTT

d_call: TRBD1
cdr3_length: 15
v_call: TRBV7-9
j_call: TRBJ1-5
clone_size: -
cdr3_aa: CASSLSGTDNQPQHF
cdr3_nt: TGTGCCAGCAGCCTGTCAGGGACAGACAATCAGCCCCAGCATTTT

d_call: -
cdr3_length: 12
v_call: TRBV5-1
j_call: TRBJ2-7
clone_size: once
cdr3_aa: CASKGDNYEQYF
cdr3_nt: TGCGCCAGCAAAGGGGACAACTACGAGCAGTACTTC

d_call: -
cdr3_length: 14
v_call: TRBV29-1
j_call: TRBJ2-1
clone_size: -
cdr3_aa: CSVGGVGRYNEQFF
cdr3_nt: TGCAGCGTTGGAGGAGTGGGTCGGTACAATGAGCAGTTCTTC

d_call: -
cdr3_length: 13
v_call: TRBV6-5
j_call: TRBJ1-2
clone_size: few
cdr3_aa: CASSRQFNYGYTF
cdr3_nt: TGTGCCAGCAGCAGACAGTTTAACTATGGCTACACCTTC

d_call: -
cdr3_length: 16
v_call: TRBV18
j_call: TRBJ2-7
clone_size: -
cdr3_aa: CASSSTRDGASYEQYF
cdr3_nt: TGTGCCAGCTCATCGACTAGAGACGGGGCCAGCTACGAGCAGTACTTC

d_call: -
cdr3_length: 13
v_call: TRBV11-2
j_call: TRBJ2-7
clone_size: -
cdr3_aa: CASGEGSSYEQYF
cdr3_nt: TGTGCCAGCGGCGAGGGAAGCTCCTACGAGCAGTACTTC

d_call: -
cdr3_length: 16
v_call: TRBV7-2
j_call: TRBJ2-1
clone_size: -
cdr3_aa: CASSARTGSSYNEQFF
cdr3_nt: TGTGCCAGCAGCGCCAGGACGGGGAGCTCCTACAATGAGCAGTTCTTC

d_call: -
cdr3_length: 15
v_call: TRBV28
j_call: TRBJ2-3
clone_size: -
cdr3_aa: CASSLSFADTDTQYF
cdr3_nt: TGTGCCAGCAGTTTAAGCTTCGCGGACACAGATACGCAGTATTTT

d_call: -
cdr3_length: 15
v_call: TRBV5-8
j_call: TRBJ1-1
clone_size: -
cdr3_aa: CASSPAGARNTEAFF
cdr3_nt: TGTGCCAGCAGCCCCGCTGGGGCGAGGAACACTGAAGCTTTCTTT

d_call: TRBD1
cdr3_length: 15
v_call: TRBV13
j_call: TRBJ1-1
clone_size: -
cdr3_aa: CASSRGQFVNTEAFF
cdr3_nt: TGTGCCAGCAGCCGGGGACAGTTTGTGAACACTGAAGCTTTCTTT

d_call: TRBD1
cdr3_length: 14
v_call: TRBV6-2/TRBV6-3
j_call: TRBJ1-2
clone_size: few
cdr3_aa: CASSLDRVDYGYTF
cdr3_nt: TGTGCCAGCAGTTTAGACAGGGTCGACTATGGCTACACCTTC

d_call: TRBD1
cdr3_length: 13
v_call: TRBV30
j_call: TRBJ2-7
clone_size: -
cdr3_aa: CAWSEGARYEQYF
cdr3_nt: TGTGCCTGGAGTGAGGGGGCGAGGTACGAGCAGTACTTC

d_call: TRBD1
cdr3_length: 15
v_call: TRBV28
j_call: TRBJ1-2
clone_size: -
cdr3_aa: CASSSTTGDYYGYTF
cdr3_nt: TGTGCCAGCAGCTCTACGACAGGGGACTACTATGGCTACACCTTC

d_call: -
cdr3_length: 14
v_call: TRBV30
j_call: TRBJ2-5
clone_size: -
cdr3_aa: CAWSWGGNQETQYF
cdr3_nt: TGTGCCTGGAGTTGGGGCGGTAACCAAGAGACCCAGTACTTC

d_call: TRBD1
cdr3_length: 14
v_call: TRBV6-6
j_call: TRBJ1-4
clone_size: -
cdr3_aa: CASSYRDRNEKLFF
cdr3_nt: TGTGCCAGCAGTTACCGGGACAGGAATGAAAAACTGTTTTTT

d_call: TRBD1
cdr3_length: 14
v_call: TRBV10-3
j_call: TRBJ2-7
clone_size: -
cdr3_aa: CAIRLDRGEYEQYF
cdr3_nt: TGTGCCATCAGGCTCGACAGGGGCGAGTACGAGCAGTACTTC

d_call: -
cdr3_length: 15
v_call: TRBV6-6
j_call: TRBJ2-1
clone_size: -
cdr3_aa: CASSYGAATDNEQFF
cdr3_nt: TGTGCCAGCAGTTACGGGGCAGCCACCGACAATGAGCAGTTCTTC

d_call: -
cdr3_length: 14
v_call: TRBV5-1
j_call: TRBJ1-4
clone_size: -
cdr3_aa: CASSLLGGREKLFF
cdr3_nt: TGCGCCAGCAGCTTGTTGGGGGGACGTGAAAAACTGTTTTTT

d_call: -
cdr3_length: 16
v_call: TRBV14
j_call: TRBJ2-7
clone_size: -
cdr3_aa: CASSQDLGTPNREQYF
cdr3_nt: TGTGCCAGCAGCCAAGATTTGGGGACTCCCAATCGCGAGCAGTACTTC

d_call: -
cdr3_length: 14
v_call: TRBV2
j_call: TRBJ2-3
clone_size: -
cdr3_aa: CASSEAQGGDTQYF
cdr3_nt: TGTGCCAGCAGTGAAGCCCAGGGTGGAGATACGCAGTATTTT

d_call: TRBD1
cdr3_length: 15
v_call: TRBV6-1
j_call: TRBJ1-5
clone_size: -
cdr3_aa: CASSLWQGDDQPQHF
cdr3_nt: TGTGCCAGCAGTTTGTGGCAGGGGGATGATCAGCCCCAGCATTTT

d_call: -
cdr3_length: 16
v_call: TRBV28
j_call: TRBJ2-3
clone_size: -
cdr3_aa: CASSANPTGRLDTQYF
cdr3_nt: TGTGCCAGCAGTGCCAACCCGACAGGACGATTGGATACGCAGTATTTT

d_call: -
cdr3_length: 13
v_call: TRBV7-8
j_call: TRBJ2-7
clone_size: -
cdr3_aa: CASSLGLLSEQYF
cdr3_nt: TGTGCCAGCAGCCTCGGACTCCTAAGCGAGCAGTACTTC

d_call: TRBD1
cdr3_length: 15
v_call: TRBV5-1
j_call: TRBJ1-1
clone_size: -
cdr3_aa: CASSWGGQGNTEAFF
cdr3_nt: TGCGCCAGCAGCTGGGGAGGACAGGGTAACACTGAAGCTTTCTTT

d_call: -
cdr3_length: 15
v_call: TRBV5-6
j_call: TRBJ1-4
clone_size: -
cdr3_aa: CASSLVGQFNEKLFF
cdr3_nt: TGTGCCAGCAGCTTGGTGGGGCAGTTTAATGAAAAACTGTTTTTT

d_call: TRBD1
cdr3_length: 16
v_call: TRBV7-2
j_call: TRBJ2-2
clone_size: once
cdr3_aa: CASSPQGAKNTGELFF
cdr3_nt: TGTGCCAGCAGCCCCCAGGGGGCGAAGAACACCGGGGAGCTGTTTTTT

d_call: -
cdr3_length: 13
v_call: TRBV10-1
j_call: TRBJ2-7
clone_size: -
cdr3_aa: CASKWQRLYEQYF
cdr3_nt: TGCGCCAGCAAGTGGCAGCGTCTTTACGAGCAGTACTTC

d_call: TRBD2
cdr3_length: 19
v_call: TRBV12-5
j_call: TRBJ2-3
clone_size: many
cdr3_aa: CASGLVPGSRGGLLDTQYF
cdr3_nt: TGTGCTAGTGGTTTGGTACCGGGGTCACGGGGGGGCCTCTTAGATACGCAGTATTTT

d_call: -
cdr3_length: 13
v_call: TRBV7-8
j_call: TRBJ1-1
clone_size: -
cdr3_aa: CASSRAGGVEAFF
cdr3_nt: TGTGCCAGCAGCCGGGCGGGCGGAGTTGAAGCTTTCTTT

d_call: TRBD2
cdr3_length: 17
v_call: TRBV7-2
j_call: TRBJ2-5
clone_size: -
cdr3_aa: CASSLTGLAGSTRTQYF
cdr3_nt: TGTGCCAGCAGCTTAACAGGACTAGCGGGGTCTACGAGGACCCAGTACTTC

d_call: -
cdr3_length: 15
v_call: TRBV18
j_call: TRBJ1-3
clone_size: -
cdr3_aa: CASSPLRESGNTIYF
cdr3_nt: TGTGCCAGCTCACCACTGAGGGAGTCTGGAAACACCATATATTTT

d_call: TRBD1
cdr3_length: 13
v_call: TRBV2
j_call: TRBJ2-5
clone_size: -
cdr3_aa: CASSTGAEETQYF
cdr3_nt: TGTGCCAGCAGTACAGGGGCGGAGGAGACCCAGTACTTC

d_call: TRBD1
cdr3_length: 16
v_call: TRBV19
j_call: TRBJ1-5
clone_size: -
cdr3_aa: CASSLQGGGSNQPQHF
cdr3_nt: TGTGCCAGTAGCCTCCAGGGGGGTGGGAGCAATCAGCCCCAGCATTTT

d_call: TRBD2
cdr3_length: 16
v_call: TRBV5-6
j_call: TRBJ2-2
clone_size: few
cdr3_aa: CASTRVAGRNTGELFF
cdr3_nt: TGTGCCAGCACCCGGGTAGCGGGGCGGAACACCGGGGAGCTGTTTTTT

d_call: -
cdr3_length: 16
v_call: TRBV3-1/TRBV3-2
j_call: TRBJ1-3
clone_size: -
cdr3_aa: CASSQANTEMGNTIYF
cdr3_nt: TGTGCCAGCAGCCAAGCGAACACGGAGATGGGAAACACCATATATTTT

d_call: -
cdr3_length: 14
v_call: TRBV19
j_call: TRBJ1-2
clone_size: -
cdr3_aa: CASSINTEFYGYTF
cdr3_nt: TGTGCCAGTAGTATAAATACCGAGTTCTATGGCTACACCTTC

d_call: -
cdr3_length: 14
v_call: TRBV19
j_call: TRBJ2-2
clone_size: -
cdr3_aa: CASSTLAKTGELFF
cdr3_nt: TGTGCCAGTAGTACCTTAGCGAAGACCGGGGAGCTGTTTTTT

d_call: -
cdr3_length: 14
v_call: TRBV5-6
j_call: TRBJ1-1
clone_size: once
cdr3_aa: CASSLVLGAGKAFF
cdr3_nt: TGTGCCAGCAGCTTGGTCCTTGGGGCTGGGAAAGCTTTCTTT

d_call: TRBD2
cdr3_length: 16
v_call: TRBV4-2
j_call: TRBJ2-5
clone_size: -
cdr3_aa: CASSQVTSGDQETQYF
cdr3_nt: TGTGCCAGCAGCCAAGTGACTAGCGGGGATCAAGAGACCCAGTACTTC

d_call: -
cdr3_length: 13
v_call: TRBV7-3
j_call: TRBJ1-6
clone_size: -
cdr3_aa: CASSLTPGAPLHF
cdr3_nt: TGTGCCAGCAGCTTAACCCCGGGGGCACCCCTCCACTTT

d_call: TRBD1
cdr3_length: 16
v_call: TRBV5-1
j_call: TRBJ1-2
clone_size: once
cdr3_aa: CASSLASGQGAYGYTF
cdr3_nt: TGCGCCAGCAGCTTGGCCTCGGGACAGGGGGCTTATGGCTACACCTTC

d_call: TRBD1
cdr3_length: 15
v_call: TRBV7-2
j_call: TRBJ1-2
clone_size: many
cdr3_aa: CASSLVPGQGDGYTF
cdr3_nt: TGTGCCAGCAGCTTAGTCCCGGGACAGGGGGACGGCTACACCTTC

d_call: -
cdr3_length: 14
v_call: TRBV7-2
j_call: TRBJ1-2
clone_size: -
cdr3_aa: CASSLGNSPYGYTF
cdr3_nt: TGTGCCAGCAGCTTAGGTAACAGCCCCTATGGCTACACCTTC

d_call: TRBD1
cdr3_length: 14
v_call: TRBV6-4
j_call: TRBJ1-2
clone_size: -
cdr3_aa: CASSDDRGKYGYTF
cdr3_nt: TGTGCCAGCAGTGACGACAGGGGAAAGTATGGCTACACCTTC

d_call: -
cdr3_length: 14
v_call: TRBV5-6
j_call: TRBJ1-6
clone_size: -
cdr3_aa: CASSAGQHNSPLHF
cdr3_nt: TGTGCCAGCAGCGCCGGACAGCACAATTCACCCCTCCACTTT